Listed below are T cell receptor beta chains from one sample, sequenced in a study of control samples from healthy donors and cancer patients. Clones were read by immunoSEQ multiplex PCR, and TCRdb kept only the in-frame ones, dropping some. The sample records approximately 100,000 clones, less than 95% being singletons. The sequenced sample consisted of blood. The source of these receptors is a human donor in good health. The donor label of this sample is uncertain. CDR3s include the opening cysteine and the closing phenylalanine or tryptophan.

j_gene | v_gene | CDR3aa
TRBJ1-2 | TRBV6-6 | CASSYLGASDYGYTF
TRBJ2-1 | TRBV3-1/TRBV3-2 | CASSQEERINEQFF
TRBJ2-1 | TRBV2 | CASSDSHNEQFF
TRBJ2-3 | TRBV10-1 | CASSPGLKGTDTQYF
TRBJ2-7 | TRBV5-4 | CASSVDRVSEQYF
TRBJ2-2 | TRBV27 | CASSFAGGTGELFF
TRBJ1-3 | TRBV28 | CASSPAGTGTGNTIYF
TRBJ1-2 | TRBV5-1 | CASSQYYRGENYGYTF
TRBJ2-7 | TRBV7-2 | CASSLVGTGDSEQYF
TRBJ1-2 | TRBV5-1 | CASSFWSGSEGYTF
TRBJ2-3 | TRBV28 | CASSLLPSGQLTDTQYF
TRBJ1-6 | TRBV11-2 | CASSPRDRSLSPLHF
TRBJ2-6 | TRBV19 | CASNSDRTIFSGANVLTF
TRBJ1-1 | TRBV27 | CASSSQGQDVAFF
TRBJ1-4 | TRBV19 | CASSIDHVRPDEKLFF
TRBJ1-5 | TRBV9 | CASDPTGELNQPQHF
TRBJ2-5 | TRBV9 | CASSVDVLTETQYF
TRBJ1-5 | TRBV6-2/TRBV6-3 | CASSTGRYSNQPQHF
TRBJ1-5 | TRBV6-6 | CASSRQPQHF
TRBJ1-6 | TRBV19 | CASSFNRVENSPLHF